Presented here are 8 T cell receptor beta chains from one specimen sequenced in a study of blood T cell repertoires in COVID-19. Method: immunoSEQ multiplex PCR; TCRdb's copy keeps in-frame clones and lacks some. Altogether approximately 380,000 clones are present, roughly nine tenths being singletons, with the ten largest covering roughly 0.9%. The sample comprised PBMCs or T cells enriched from blood (not recorded which). Source of these receptors: a woman aged 40 to 50 who had been exposed to COVID-19.

This chain links TRBV5-1 with TRBJ1-6; D possibly corresponds to TRBD1 (6 bases). CDR3 length equals 14 residues. Germline V gene data show CDR1 as SGHRS and CDR2 as YFSETQ. The V gene lost 1 base and the J gene lost 7 bases, with 9 bases spanning the gap. Here the CDR3 reads CASSLKQGNSPLHF. The CDR3 region has the DNA TGCGCCAGCAGCTTGAAGCAGGGGAATTCACCCCTCCACTTT.

About this clone: Other DNA sequences of this sample code for an identical CDR3. This chain connects TRBV30 to TRBJ1-5, with TRBD1 matching over 7 bases. V lost 5 bases, J lost 2 bases, and 6 bases stayed unmatched. From germline, CDR1 is GTSNPN and CDR2 SVGIG (reference sequence). This CDR3 comprises 14 residues. The CDR3 sequence: CAWSLTGGNQPQHF. DNA of the CDR3: TGTGCCTGGTCATTAACAGGGGGCAATCAGCCCCAGCATTTT.

The rearrangement uses TRBV21-1 and TRBJ2-7; the table's D gene call, TRBD2, was not cross checked with the DNA. TRBV21-1 is assigned pseudogene status. The CDR3 covers 18 residues. The CDR3 region has the DNA TGTGCCAGCAGCAAACGCCTACGACGACTAGCGGGAGACTACGAGCAGTACTTC. Translated, it gives CASSKRLRRLAGDYEQYF.

The rearrangement links TRBV20-1 to TRBJ2-4; D unclear. V was clipped by 7 bases and J by 9 bases, with 13 bases between them. The CDR3 runs 11 residues. The germline CDR1 and CDR2 sequences are DFQATT and SNEGSKA (reference sequence). CDR3: CSGLLPGIQYF. CDR3 DNA: TGCAGTGGTCTGTTGCCGGGCATTCAGTACTTC.

The rearrangement uses TRBV9 and TRBJ1-1, with D tentatively TRBD1 (5 bases). Trimming took off 2 bases at V and 4 bases at J, with 15 bases between the two ends. Germline CDR1 SGDLS, CDR2 YYNGEE. CDR3 length: 15 residues. CDR3: CASSVSQGRGTEAFF. As DNA, the CDR3 is TGTGCCAGCAGCGTTTCCCAGGGTAGGGGCACTGAAGCTTTCTTT.

The chain links TRBV6-5 to TRBJ1-1, with TRBD1 identical over 12 bases. Looked up from germline, CDR1 is MNHEY and CDR2 is SVGAGI. V dropped 5 bases and J dropped 5; count of bases not matched to a gene: 6. The CDR3 sequence is 15 residues long. CDR3 region: CASSRGDRGRTEAFF. CDR3 DNA: TGTGCCAGCAGTCGCGGGGACAGGGGGCGAACTGAAGCTTTCTTT.

This chain joins TRBV21-1 and TRBJ2-1; TRBD1 is the table's D call and was not checked against the DNA. TRBV21-1 is shown as a pseudogene. The CDR3 is 18 residues long. The CDR3 DNA reads as TGTGCCAGCAGCAAAGCCGGGCAGGGGGGCCCGACCTACAATGAGCAGTTCTTC. Residues: CASSKAGQGGPTYNEQFF.

The V and J genes are TRBV9 and TRBJ1-6; TRBD1 might be the D (5 bases). Germline CDR1 and CDR2: SGDLS and YYNGEE. The V end was cut by 3 bases, the J end by 2 bases, with 6 bases between. The CDR3 covers 14 residues. CDR3 sequence (DNA): TGTGCCAGCAGCGCCAGGGCCTATAATTCACCCCTCCACTTT. This gives the protein CASSARAYNSPLHF.